This paragraph covers one T cell receptor (beta chain) sequence. As originally analysed: Estimated nucleated cell counts came from reference gene primer amplification. Sequencing was performed with immunoSEQ multiplex PCR; in TCRdb, only in-frame clones are kept and a portion is missing. The DNA was the basis for D and trimming; V, J and clone size are from that table. The sample holds tens of thousands of clones, 81% seen once. The data originate from a study of blood T cell repertoires in COVID-19. In the study overall: Sites across the United States, Italy and Spain contributed samples from acute and convalescent COVID-19. The analysed material was cDNA or gDNA that came from T cells, B-cell-depleted T cells, or PBMCs.

V lost 2 bases and J lost 1, with 11 bases in between. CDR1 is LGHNA and CDR2 is YSLEER in the germline V gene. This CDR3 has 15 amino acids. Sequences were obtained from peripheral blood. The TCR comes from a man aged 60-69 years with COVID-19, enrolled during active disease. The V call is TRBV4-3, the J call TRBJ1-2; D unclear. CDR3 protein: CASSQTDALNYGYTF. The CDR3 DNA follows: TGCGCCAGCAGCCAAACAGACGCCCTTAACTATGGCTACACCTTC.